Following are 32 T cell receptor beta chains from one sample sequenced in a study of stem cell transplantation in POMP-related autoinflammatory disease (dated by TCRdb to the early 2020s). The sample's time point label is to be understood as: after hematopoietic stem cell transplant. The method behind the library was the immunoSEQ multiplex PCR assay. The table was pulled from immuneACCESS by TCRdb, which kept in-frame rearrangements only. Such tables lose some clones; where checked, under half of the loss comes from unresolved V genes, and the rest has no known cause. The sample yields some 68,000 clones; approximately 91% were counted once. The ten biggest clones cover around 0.66% of the sample. Sequenced here: CD4+ T cells from PBMCs, sampled after stem cell transplantation. The receptors were gathered from a human patient with POMP-related autoinflammation and immune dysregulation (PRAID). Once a transplant has taken place, some T cells may be donor derived.

V gene TRBV7-2 combines with J gene TRBJ2-3, with 7 bases matching TRBD2. The V and J ends lost 4 bases and 6 bases, in that order; junction bases with no gene match: 10. Germline V gene data show CDR1 as SGHTA and CDR2 as FQGNSA. There are 15 residues in the CDR3. CDR3 sequence reads: CASSWGDYRTDTQYF. CDR3 nucleotides: TGTGCCAGCAGCTGGGGGGACTACCGGACGGATACGCAGTATTTT. Filled out from reference TRBV7-2 and TRBJ2-3, the complete variable domain reads GAGVSQSPSNKVTEKGKDVELRCDPISGHTALYWYRQSLGQGLEFLIYFQGNSAPDKSGLPSDRFSAERTGGSVSTLTIQRTQQEDSAVYLCASSWGDYRTDTQYFGPGTRLTVL.

The CDR3 DNA is TGTGCCAGCATCCAATATAGCGGGAGGGCCTACGAGCAGTACTTC. It specifies CASIQYSGRAYEQYF. The rearrangement joins TRBV7-2 to TRBJ2-7, with 11 bases aligning to TRBD2. V shed 7 bases, J shed 2 bases, and the junction held 7 bases outside the gene matches. The CDR3 is 15 amino acids. The germline CDR1 and CDR2 sequences are SGHTA and FQGNSA.

This sequence joins TRBV3-1 (or the pseudogene TRBV3-2) and TRBJ1-1; D is unclear. The CDR3 spans 14 residues. Between the trimmed V and J ends, which lost 5 bases and 1 base, there was a span of 11 bases. The V gene's germline CDR1 is LGHDT and CDR2 YNNKEL (reference sequence). The CDR3 sequence: CASSAANRNTEAFF. The CDR3, as DNA: TGTGCCAGCAGCGCGGCGAACAGGAACACTGAAGCTTTCTTT.

The rearrangement joins TRBV9 to TRBJ2-3, with 8 bases matching TRBD2. The CDR3 contains 16 residues. Trimming cost V 0 bases and J 4 bases; bases outside gene matches: 7. The germline V gene has CDR1 SGDLS and CDR2 YYNGEE. CDR3 loop: CASSVGAGGGSDTQYF. In nucleotides, the CDR3 is TGTGCCAGCAGCGTAGGGGCGGGAGGTGGCTCAGATACGCAGTATTTT.

The V and J genes are TRBV2 and TRBJ1-1; a possible D gene is TRBD1 (6 bases). The CDR3 has 12 amino acids. Trimming removed 8 bases from V and 6 bases from J, with 13 bases in between. In germline, CDR1 is SNHLY, CDR2 FYNNEI. This CDR3 reads CASPDSSAEAFF. In nucleotides, the CDR3 is TGTGCCAGCCCGGACAGCAGCGCTGAAGCTTTCTTT.

The chain combines TRBV19 with TRBJ2-7; D not certain. CDR3 length equals 13 residues. Germline V lookup: CDR1 LNHDA, CDR2 SQIVND (reference sequence). The V gene lost 4 bases and the J gene lost 0 bases, with 7 bases spanning the gap. CDR3 in DNA: TGTGCCAGTAGTACCGCTAGCTCCTACGAGCAGTACTTC. Encoded protein: CASSTASSYEQYF.

The V and J genes are TRBV5-5 and TRBJ2-7; a weak D match, TRBD1 (7 bases). V was trimmed by 3 bases and J by 1 base, leaving 14 bases between them. Germline-derived CDR1 and CDR2 are SGHKS and YYEKEE (reference sequence). The CDR3 is 15 amino acids. The CDR3 here is CASSWRGLMSYEQYF. In nucleotides, the CDR3 is TGTGCCAGCAGCTGGAGGGGGCTAATGTCCTACGAGCAGTACTTC.

This chain links TRBV28 with TRBJ1-1; D is ambiguous. The CDR3 loop spans 12 amino acids. Germline V gives CDR1 MDHEN, CDR2 SYDVKM. Trimming took 2 bases from V and 3 from J, leaving 4 bases between them. CDR3 sequence: CASSLRYTEAFF. CDR3 nucleotides: TGTGCCAGCAGTTTACGGTACACTGAAGCTTTCTTT.

The chain employs TRBV5-1 and TRBJ2-1, with TRBD2 matching over 12 bases. V gave up 2 bases and J gave up 15 bases; unmatched junction bases: 18. Germline CDR1 and CDR2: SGHRS and YFSETQ. The CDR3 extends over 17 amino acids. In DNA, the CDR3 is TGCGCCAGCAGCTTAACGGCGTCGACTAGCGGGGGTAGGTTTCGGTTCTTC. Translation gives CASSLTASTSGGRFRFF.

This chain joins TRBV29-1 and TRBJ2-2; D is perhaps TRBD1 (6 bases). V shed 6 bases and J shed 1 base, with 12 bases lying between them. Germline V gene sequence: CDR1 SQVTM, CDR2 ANQGSEA. There are 14 residues in the CDR3. The CDR3 nucleotides are TGCAGCGTCCCCGGGACACAGAACACCGGGGAGCTGTTTTTT. Translation gives CSVPGTQNTGELFF.

This clone was observed a handful of times. The chain joins TRBV2 to TRBJ1-6; D is ambiguous. The CDR3 has 14 residues. CDR1 and CDR2 from the germline V gene are SNHLY and FYNNEI. With 1 base removed from V and 4 bases from J, the gap between germline ends came to 5 bases. DNA of the CDR3: TGTGCCAGCAGTGAAGGGCAGTATAATTCACCCCTCCACTTT. Residues: CASSEGQYNSPLHF.

The V call is TRBV4-1, the J call TRBJ1-2; 7 nucleotides match TRBD1. Trimming cost V 0 bases and J 8 bases; bases outside gene matches: 18. The CDR3 contains 18 residues. Looked up from germline, CDR1 is MGHRA and CDR2 is YSYEKL. The CDR3: CASSQETVRAFSTGGYTF. The CDR3 DNA reads as TGCGCCAGCAGCCAAGAAACGGTTAGGGCCTTCTCGACAGGGGGCTACACCTTC.

J is TRBJ1-2 and V is TRBV2; D unclear. The germline V and J ends were trimmed by 0 bases and 6 bases, with 20 bases remaining between them. CDR1 is SNHLY and CDR2 is FYNNEI in the germline V gene. The CDR3 runs to 17 residues. In DNA, the CDR3 is TGTGCCAGCAGTGAAGCGCGTGCTTGGCTGCTAAGGCATGGCTACACCTTC. Protein: CASSEARAWLLRHGYTF.

The chain links TRBV5-4 to TRBJ1-6; D is perhaps TRBD1 (5 bases). The germline gives CDR1 SGHNT, CDR2 YYREEE (reference sequence). Deletions cut 3 bases from V and 7 bases from J, with 17 bases between. CDR3 length equals 16 residues. As DNA, the CDR3 is TGTGCCAGCAGCTGGACGGTAGGGGCCCGAAATTCACCCCTCCACTTT. Encoded protein: CASSWTVGARNSPLHF.

The genes are TRBV5-1 and TRBJ2-5; D not resolved. The V end lost 0 bases, the J end lost 0 bases, and 6 bases lay between the germline ends. The CDR3 has 14 amino acids. In germline, CDR1 is SGHRS, CDR2 YFSETQ. CDR3 residues: CASSLVPNQETQYF. CDR3 in DNA: TGCGCCAGCAGCTTGGTACCGAACCAAGAGACCCAGTACTTC.

The J gene is TRBJ2-1, the V gene TRBV29-1; 7 positions match TRBD1. The V gene's germline CDR1 is SQVTM and CDR2 ANQGSEA. The CDR3 has 12 residues. Losses at the gene ends were 6 bases for V and 5 bases for J; bases not matched to a gene: 4. In DNA form, the CDR3 reads TGCAGCGTAGGGGACAGACACAATGAGCAGTTCTTC. This sequence encodes CSVGDRHNEQFF.

The CDR3 spells CASSLSGADTDTQYF. The CDR3 DNA follows: TGTGCCAGCAGCTTAAGCGGGGCTGACACAGATACGCAGTATTTT. V and J are TRBV7-9 and TRBJ2-3; 7 bases fit TRBD2. Germline CDR1 SEHNR, CDR2 FQNEAQ (reference sequence). The CDR3 covers 15 residues. V lost 2 bases and J lost 2; bases outside the gene matches: 4. Supplemented by reference TRBV7-9 and TRBJ2-3, the full variable domain reads DTGVSQNPRHKITKRGQNVTFRCDPISEHNRLYWYRQTLGQGPEFLTYFQNEAQLEKSRLLSDRFSAERPKGSFSTLEIQRTEQGDSAMYLCASSLSGADTDTQYFGPGTRLTVL.

In this sample, this clone turned up a few times. V usage is TRBV19 and J usage is TRBJ2-5; D unclear. Trimming stripped 4 bases from V and 0 bases from J, with 6 bases between. The CDR3 length is 13 residues. Germline lookup yields CDR1 LNHDA and CDR2 SQIVND (reference sequence). In nucleotides, the CDR3 is TGTGCCAGTAGTAACCTATACCAAGAGACCCAGTACTTC. Encoded protein: CASSNLYQETQYF.

The chain uses TRBV20-1 and TRBJ1-2; D remains ambiguous. V was shortened by 1 base and J by 5 bases, with 5 bases between the two germline ends. The CDR3 loop spans 11 amino acids. CDR1 DFQATT and CDR2 SNEGSKA come from the germline V gene (reference sequence). The CDR3 DNA reads as TGCAGTGCTAGAGTGATATATGGCTACACCTTC. This codes for CSARVIYGYTF.

This sequence joins TRBV6-5 and TRBJ1-4; tentatively, D is TRBD1 (6 bases). The V end was cut by 8 bases, the J end by 14 bases, with 18 bases between. The CDR3 is made up of 12 amino acids. Germline values: CDR1 MNHEY, CDR2 SVGAGI. As DNA, the CDR3 is TGTGCCAGCGGGACATCGTTGAAAAGTCTGTTTTTT. This translates into CASGTSLKSLFF.

The J gene is TRBJ2-7, the V gene TRBV11-2; D unresolved. The V end lost 0 bases, the J end lost 1 base, and 7 bases lay between the germline ends. Germline V gives CDR1 SGHAT, CDR2 FQNNGV. This CDR3 contains 14 residues. Written as DNA, the CDR3 is TGTGCCAGCAGCTTAGATCGCCCTTCCTACGAGCAGTACTTC. Amino acid sequence: CASSLDRPSYEQYF.

A single count supports this clone. This chain links TRBV5-1 with TRBJ1-1, with D uncertain. The CDR3 has 13 amino acids. The germline V and J ends were trimmed by 0 bases and 4 bases, with 7 bases remaining between them. Germline assignment: CDR1 SGHRS and CDR2 YFSETQ. The chain's CDR3 is CASSLVVSTEAFF. In nucleotides, the CDR3 is TGCGCCAGCAGCTTGGTAGTTAGCACTGAAGCTTTCTTT.

This clone came up once. The chain has TRBV20-1 and TRBJ2-5; a weak D match, TRBD1 (5 bases). Germline loops: CDR1 DFQATT, CDR2 SNEGSKA (reference sequence). V lost 6 bases, J lost 5 bases, and 10 bases lay in between. The CDR3 is 11 amino acids. CDR3 loop: CSAQGRETQYF. CDR3 coding DNA: TGCAGTGCCCAGGGCCGGGAGACCCAGTACTTC.

V gene TRBV7-9 combines with J gene TRBJ1-2; 8 bases are a match to TRBD1. Per the germline V gene, CDR1 is SEHNR and CDR2 is FQNEAQ (reference sequence). The CDR3 is made up of 13 amino acids. Losses at the gene ends were 1 base for V and 11 bases for J; bases not matched to a gene: 6. CDR3 amino acids: CASSLDRGSRYTF. The CDR3 DNA reads as TGTGCCAGCAGCTTAGACAGGGGGTCACGGTACACCTTC.

V gene TRBV6-5 combines with J gene TRBJ1-1; 8 positions agree with TRBD1. Germline CDR1 reads MNHEY; CDR2 reads SVGAGI. The CDR3 totals 13 residues. Trimming at V came to 6 bases and at J to 5 bases, leaving 5 bases not matched to a gene. CDR3 in amino acids: CASSRTGRTEAFF. CDR3 bases: TGTGCCAGCAGCCGGACAGGGAGGACTGAAGCTTTCTTT.

The chain uses TRBV5-4 and TRBJ2-5; a weak D match, TRBD2 (6 bases). V lost 4 bases, J lost 5 bases, and 18 bases lay in between. The germline CDR1 and CDR2 sequences are SGHNT and YYREEE (reference sequence). This CDR3 is built from 15 residues. CDR3: CASSGHDRERETQYF. The CDR3 DNA reads as TGTGCCAGCAGCGGCCATGACCGGGAGAGGGAGACCCAGTACTTC.

The chain couples TRBV7-2 to TRBJ1-2; D gene unclear. The CDR3 loop spans 15 amino acids. Trimming left V 3 bases short and J 1 base short, with 12 bases between. The V gene's germline CDR1 is SGHTA and CDR2 FQGNSA. CDR3: CASSLVNGDNYGYTF. The CDR3 nucleotides read TGTGCCAGCAGCTTGGTAAACGGGGATAACTATGGCTACACCTTC.

This chain joins TRBV5-1 and TRBJ2-1; maybe TRBD2 (6 bases). The CDR3 contains 15 residues. V shed 3 bases and J shed 0 bases, with 10 bases lying between them. CDR1 is SGHRS and CDR2 is YFSETQ in the germline V gene. DNA for the CDR3: TGCGCCAGCAGCTCGGGACTGCCCTCCTACAATGAGCAGTTCTTC. Translation gives CASSSGLPSYNEQFF.

The V gene is TRBV7-9, the J gene TRBJ2-1, with D unclear. Trimming took off 2 bases at V and 6 bases at J, with 14 bases between the two ends. This CDR3 spans 15 amino acids. Germline V lookup: CDR1 SEHNR, CDR2 FQNEAQ (reference sequence). DNA of the CDR3: TGTGCCAGCAGCTTAATTGGGTCGGAACCCAATGAGCAGTTCTTC. Translating gives CASSLIGSEPNEQFF.

This clone was seen only once. This sequence joins TRBV5-4 and TRBJ2-7; 7 bases match TRBD1. The CDR3 is 14 amino acids. From germline, CDR1 is SGHNT and CDR2 YYREEE (reference sequence). The V segment lost 4 bases and the J segment 1 base; nucleotides outside the gene matches: 5. Written as DNA, the CDR3 is TGTGCCAGCAGCCACGGACAGGAGTCCTACGAGCAGTACTTC. This translates into CASSHGQESYEQYF.

This clone showed up just once. The chain combines TRBV7-3 with TRBJ2-1; D may correspond to TRBD1 or TRBD2 (5 bases each). This CDR3 contains 16 residues. Germline V gene lookup returns CDR1 SGHTA and CDR2 FQGTGA. Trimming removed 5 bases from V and 7 bases from J, with 21 bases in between. The CDR3 sequence: CASSRNREGTPNEQFF. The DNA for the CDR3 is TGTGCCAGCAGCCGTAATCGCGAAGGGACCCCTAATGAGCAGTTCTTC.

The DNA for the CDR3 is TGTGCCAGCAGCCGGGGACTAGCGGGAGTTTACGAGCAGTACTTC. It specifies CASSRGLAGVYEQYF. The V call is TRBV6-5, the J call TRBJ2-7; 14 bases align to TRBD2. With V trimmed by 6 bases and J by 4 bases, 5 bases remained unmatched. CDR3 length: 15 residues. In germline, CDR1 is MNHEY, CDR2 SVGAGI.